This T cell receptor (beta chain) is drawn from a study of shared clonotypes between healthy human individuals. CD45RO-negative, CCR7-selected cells formed the naive CD8 fraction, which excluded terminally differentiated effector memory CD45RA+ cells. Donation came from healthy HIV-negative adults that had no recent acute infections or vaccinations. Study-level results: With few donors, the genetic and exposure-history diversity represented was limited.

Remarks on this clone: What it binds is not known. Other DNA sequences in this sample translate to the same CDR3.

Germline V gives CDR1 LNHDA, CDR2 SQIVND (reference sequence). Deletions cut 4 bases from V and 0 bases from J, with 9 bases between. CDR3 length: 14 amino acids. Generated by immunoSEQ multiplex PCR, the TCRdb table keeps only in-frame clones and is missing some. The sample lists millions of clones, less than 95% occurring once. Sequenced sample: naive CD8+ T cells sorted from blood. The gene calls are TRBV19 and TRBJ1-1, with D possibly being TRBD1 (5 bases). The clonotype comes from a man in his late teens or twenties in good health. CDR3 bases: TGTGCCAGTAGTACGACAGACTTGAACACTGAAGCTTTCTTT. Amino acids: CASSTTDLNTEAFF. Full variable domain (remainder filled in from reference TRBV19 and TRBJ1-1): DGGITQSPKYLFRKEGQNVTLSCEQNLNHDAMYWYRQDPGQGLRLIYYSQIVNDFQKGDIAEGYSVSREKKESFPLTVTSAQKNPTAFYLCASSTTDLNTEAFFGQGTRLTVV.